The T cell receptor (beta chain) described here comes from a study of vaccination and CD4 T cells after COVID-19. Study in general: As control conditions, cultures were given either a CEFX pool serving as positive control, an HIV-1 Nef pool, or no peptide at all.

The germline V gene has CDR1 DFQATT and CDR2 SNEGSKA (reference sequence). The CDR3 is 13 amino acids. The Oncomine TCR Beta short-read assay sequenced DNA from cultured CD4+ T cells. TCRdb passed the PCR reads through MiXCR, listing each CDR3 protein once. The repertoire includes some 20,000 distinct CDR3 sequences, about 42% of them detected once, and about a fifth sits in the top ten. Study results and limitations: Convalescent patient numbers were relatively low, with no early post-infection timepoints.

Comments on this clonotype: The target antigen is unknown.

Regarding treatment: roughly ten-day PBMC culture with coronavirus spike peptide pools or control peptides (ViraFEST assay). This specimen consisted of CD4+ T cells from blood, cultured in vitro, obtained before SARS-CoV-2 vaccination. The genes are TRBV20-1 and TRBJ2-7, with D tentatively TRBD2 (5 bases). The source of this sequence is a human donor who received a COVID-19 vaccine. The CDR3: CMYLRGSSYEQYF. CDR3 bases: TGCATGTACTTGAGAGGGAGCTCCTACGAGCAGTACTTC.